The T cell receptor (beta chain) described here comes from a study of cytomegalovirus exposure and HLA in healthy donors. The V end lost 0 bases, the J end lost 8 bases, and 10 bases lay between the germline ends. The CDR3 contains 13 residues. In germline, CDR1 is SGHTA, CDR2 FQGTGA. Clones were read by immunoSEQ multiplex PCR, and TCRdb kept only the in-frame ones, dropping some. The sample lists about 74,000 clones; around 94% were seen once. The material sequenced was PBMCs. V gene TRBV7-3 combines with J gene TRBJ1-1; the D is unclear. This clonotype originated in a man younger than 35 in good health and CMV-seropositive. CDR3 region: CASSLTSGREAFF. The CDR3 DNA reads as TGTGCCAGCAGCTTAACGAGCGGAAGAGAAGCTTTCTTT. The full variable domain, with the rest looked up from reference TRBV7-3 and TRBJ1-1, is GAGVSQTPSNKVTEKGKYVELRCDPISGHTALYWYRQSLGQGPEFLIYFQGTGAADDSGLPNDRFFAVRPEGSVSTLKIQRTERGDSAVYLCASSLTSGREAFFGQGTRLTVV.